The next 16 T cell receptor beta chains were all read from a single sample in a study of pediatric ulcerative colitis. Some clones are missing from TCRdb's copy, which holds only in-frame ones; the method was immunoSEQ multiplex PCR. The sample lists around 64,000 clones; 85% to 90% were seen once. Sequencing was carried out using blood. These TCRs come from a boy aged 10-17 years with severe ulcerative colitis.

The chain carries TRBV6-1 and TRBJ2-1; D is possibly TRBD2 (5 bases). The germline V gene encodes CDR1 MNHNS and CDR2 SASEGT. The CDR3 has 17 residues. The V gene lost 1 base and the J gene lost 11 bases, with 24 bases spanning the gap. This CDR3 reads CASSEGRRSTRPAQQFF. CDR3 nucleotide sequence: TGTGCCAGCAGTGAAGGTCGTAGGTCTACTAGGCCCGCACAGCAGTTCTTC.

This chain links TRBV7-9 with TRBJ2-2; either TRBD1 or TRBD2 may fit D (6 bases each). The CDR3 contains 16 residues. Germline V gives CDR1 SEHNR, CDR2 FQNEAQ (reference sequence). V was cut by 6 bases and J by 5 bases, with 19 bases left in between. The CDR3 bases are TGTGCCAGCAGGTCTTTACAGGGAGGAGGAACCGGGGAGCTGTTTTTT. This gives the protein CASRSLQGGGTGELFF.

This clone was seen only once. The chain carries TRBV2 and TRBJ1-1; D unresolved. V lost 6 bases, J lost 1 base, and 18 bases lay in between. In germline, CDR1 is SNHLY, CDR2 FYNNEI. The CDR3 extends over 16 amino acids. The chain's CDR3 is CASSSSRCKENTEAFF. The CDR3 nucleotides read TGTGCCAGCAGCTCCTCCCGGTGTAAGGAGAACACTGAAGCTTTCTTT.

This clone is a singleton in its sample. The chain recombines TRBV5-1 with TRBJ2-7, with D possibly TRBD2 on 5 matching bases. Germline CDR1 reads SGHRS; CDR2 reads YFSETQ. V was shortened by 3 bases and J by 5 bases, with 18 bases between the two germline ends. This CDR3 is built from 15 residues. The CDR3 loop reads CASSSLRGVGDEQYF. The DNA for the CDR3 is TGCGCCAGCAGCTCTCTTCGGGGAGTGGGCGACGAGCAGTACTTC.

The chain is built from TRBV5-6 and TRBJ2-1, with 10 bases identical to TRBD2. Germline-derived CDR1 and CDR2 are SGHDT and YYEEEE. The CDR3 is 15 amino acids. V dropped 6 bases and J dropped 8; count of bases not matched to a gene: 11. The CDR3 sequence: CASTQGASGSYEQFF. DNA of the CDR3: TGTGCCAGCACCCAAGGGGCTAGCGGGAGCTATGAGCAGTTCTTC.

The chain recombines TRBV19 with TRBJ2-7; 13 bases match TRBD2. CDR1 is LNHDA and CDR2 is SQIVND in the germline V gene (reference sequence). The CDR3 extends over 13 amino acids. Trimming took 10 bases from V and 4 from J; bases not matched to a gene: 4. The CDR3, as DNA: TGTGCCACCCGGACTAGCGGGAGTTACGAGCAGTACTTC. It codes for CATRTSGSYEQYF.

V is TRBV19 and J is TRBJ1-1; 7 bases map to TRBD1. The CDR3 is made up of 16 amino acids. Germline V gene sequence: CDR1 LNHDA, CDR2 SQIVND (reference sequence). V lost 6 bases to trimming and J lost 3 bases; unmatched junction nucleotides: 13. DNA of the CDR3: TGTGCCAGTAGCCCGGGCAGGGGGTTACGCGACACTGAAGCTTTCTTT. Translated, it gives CASSPGRGLRDTEAFF.

The chain uses TRBV25-1 and TRBJ1-3, with D possibly being TRBD1 (5 bases). V was shortened by 2 bases and J by 3 bases, with 14 bases between the two germline ends. The length of the CDR3 is 16 residues. The germline V gene encodes CDR1 MGHDK and CDR2 SYGVNS. For the CDR3, the DNA is TGTGCCAGCAGTGAAGCGAGGGGAGGAAATGGAAACACCATATATTTT. This codes for CASSEARGGNGNTIYF.

In DNA form, the CDR3 reads TGTGCCAGCAGCCAAGGGACTAGCGGGAGCACAGATACGCAGTATTTT. This codes for CASSQGTSGSTDTQYF. The V gene is TRBV4-2, the J gene TRBJ2-3, with 11 bases matching TRBD2. Germline V lookup: CDR1 LGHNA, CDR2 YNFKEQ. The CDR3 is 16 residues long. With V trimmed by 1 base and J by 0 bases, 0 bases remained unmatched.

This clone was detected once. V usage is TRBV7-2 and J usage is TRBJ2-2; TRBD1 is a possible D gene (6 bases). Trimming stripped 4 bases from V and 4 bases from J, with 13 bases between. This CDR3 is built from 15 residues. CDR1 and CDR2 (germline): SGHTA, FQGNSA. The CDR3, as DNA: TGTGCCAGCAGCTCCACTCTCAGGGGCACCGGGGAGCTGTTTTTT. It translates to CASSSTLRGTGELFF.

This chain links TRBV11-2 with TRBJ1-5, with a possible D match to TRBD1 (5 bases). V was trimmed by 1 base and J by 7 bases, leaving 14 bases between them. The CDR3 has 15 amino acids. Germline V gene sequence: CDR1 SGHAT, CDR2 FQNNGV. As DNA, the CDR3 is TGTGCCAGCAGCTTAGGGCCTACAGGCTCCCAGCCCCAGCATTTT. As protein: CASSLGPTGSQPQHF.

This clone has only one observation. V gene TRBV6-1 combines with J gene TRBJ2-3; no clear D gene. The CDR3 consists of 13 residues. Germline CDR1 and CDR2: MNHNS and SASEGT. V lost 7 bases and J 4 bases, leaving 12 bases between the germline ends. Written as DNA, the CDR3 is TGTGCCAGCACCTTATACCCCCCAGATACGCAGTATTTT. Its protein is CASTLYPPDTQYF.

The chain carries TRBV30 and TRBJ2-1, with 7 bases matching TRBD2. The CDR3 length is 15 residues. The trim removed 0 bases at V and 0 bases at J, leaving 2 bases unmatched. Germline loops: CDR1 GTSNPN, CDR2 SVGIG (reference sequence). The chain's CDR3 is CAWSVGGSSYNEQFF. CDR3 in DNA: TGTGCCTGGAGTGTGGGCGGGAGCTCCTACAATGAGCAGTTCTTC.

The chain links TRBV6-5 to TRBJ1-1; perhaps TRBD1 as D (5 bases). This CDR3 has 13 residues. Germline CDR1 reads MNHEY; CDR2 reads SVGAGI. The V gene lost 7 bases and the J gene lost 4 bases, with 13 bases spanning the gap. Here the CDR3 reads CASTRGQGTEAFF. The CDR3 nucleotides read TGTGCCAGCACGAGGGGCCAGGGCACTGAAGCTTTCTTT.

V usage is TRBV5-4 and J usage is TRBJ2-1, with 7 nucleotides matching TRBD2. V was pared by 1 base and J by 6 bases, with 7 bases of the junction left unmatched. Per the germline V gene, CDR1 is SGHNT and CDR2 is YYREEE (reference sequence). This CDR3 spans 15 amino acids. The CDR3 region is CASSLLERGSNEQFF. CDR3 DNA: TGTGCCAGCAGCTTGCTCGAGCGGGGAAGCAATGAGCAGTTCTTC.

The chain has TRBV7-2 and TRBJ1-5; a possible D gene is TRBD1 (5 bases). The V end was cut by 2 bases, the J end by 1 base, with 12 bases between. The CDR3 runs 16 residues. Germline CDR1 SGHTA, CDR2 FQGNSA. CDR3 residues: CASSLSWDPSNQPQHF. CDR3 DNA: TGTGCCAGCAGCTTAAGTTGGGACCCCAGCAATCAGCCCCAGCATTTT. Using reference TRBV7-2 and TRBJ1-5 for the parts outside the CDR3, the full variable domain is GAGVSQSPSNKVTEKGKDVELRCDPISGHTALYWYRQSLGQGLEFLIYFQGNSAPDKSGLPSDRFSAERTGGSVSTLTIQRTQQEDSAVYLCASSLSWDPSNQPQHFGDGTRLSIL.